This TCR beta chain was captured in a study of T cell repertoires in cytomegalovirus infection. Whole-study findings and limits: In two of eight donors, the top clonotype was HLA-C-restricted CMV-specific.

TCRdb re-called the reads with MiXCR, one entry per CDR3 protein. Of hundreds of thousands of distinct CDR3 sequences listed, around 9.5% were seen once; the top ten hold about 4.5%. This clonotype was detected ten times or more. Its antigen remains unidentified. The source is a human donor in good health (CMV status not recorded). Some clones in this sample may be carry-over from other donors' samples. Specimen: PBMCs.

For the CDR3, the DNA is TGTGCCAGCAGTTTAACCGGACGGAGGAGGAATACGCAGTATTTT. It translates to CASSLTGRRRNTQYF. This chain links TRBV12-3 or TRBV12-4 with TRBJ2-3, with D perhaps TRBD2 (5 bases). V lost 2 bases and J lost 7, with 16 bases in between. The CDR3 is 15 amino acids.